The clone carrying this T cell receptor beta chain showed up just a few times. The data were taken from a study of response to subunit inactivated influenza vaccine. Germline trimming cut 0 bases from V and 3 bases from J; bases unmatched to any gene: 6. CDR1 and CDR2 (germline): ENHRY, SYGVKD. CDR3 size: 16 residues. TCRdb itself ran the RT-PCR reads through MiXCR, one entry per CDR3 protein. The data show hundreds of thousands of distinct CDR3 sequences, about a sixth seen once. The source was PBMCs from blood, collected approximately 12 days after vaccination. This TCR came from a man aged 45-65 years who received an inactivated influenza vaccine. The chain links TRBV10-3 to TRBJ2-5; 8 bases are a match to TRBD2. CDR3 loop: CAISESRGVAEETQYF. CDR3 DNA: TGTGCCATCAGTGAGTCGCGGGGGGTAGCGGAAGAGACCCAGTACTTC.